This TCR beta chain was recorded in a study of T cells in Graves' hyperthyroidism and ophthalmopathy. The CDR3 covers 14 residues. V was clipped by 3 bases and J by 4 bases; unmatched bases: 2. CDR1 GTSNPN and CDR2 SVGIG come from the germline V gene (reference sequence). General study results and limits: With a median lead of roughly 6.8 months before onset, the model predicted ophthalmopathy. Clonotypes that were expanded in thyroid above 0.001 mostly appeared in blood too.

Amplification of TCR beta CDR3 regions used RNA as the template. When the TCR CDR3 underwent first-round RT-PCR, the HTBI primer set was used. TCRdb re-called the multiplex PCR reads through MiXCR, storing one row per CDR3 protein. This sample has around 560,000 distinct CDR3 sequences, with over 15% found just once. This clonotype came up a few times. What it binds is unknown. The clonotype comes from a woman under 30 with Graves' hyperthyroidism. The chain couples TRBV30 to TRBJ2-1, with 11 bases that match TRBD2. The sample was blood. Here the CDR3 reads CAWRGLAVYNEQFF. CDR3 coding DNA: TGTGCCTGGAGGGGACTAGCGGTTTACAATGAGCAGTTCTTC.